Here is one T cell receptor (beta chain) with its context. The sample is drawn from a study of blood T cell repertoires in COVID-19. The overall study: Acute-phase and convalescent COVID-19 samples originated in the United States, Italy and Spain.

Clones were sequenced by immunoSEQ multiplex PCR, and TCRdb holds only the in-frame ones, with some missing. The sample has 400,000 to 550,000 clones, 70% to 90% seen once. All enrollees were about 18 to 89 years old and from approximately 24 US areas. Researchers sorted participants into cohorts using their self-reported clinical history. V lost 3 bases to trimming and J lost 8 bases; unmatched junction nucleotides: 9. The germline V gene has CDR1 SGHRS and CDR2 YFSETQ. This CDR3 is 15 amino acids long. The TCR sequence derives from a woman between 18 and 30 years old with acute COVID-19. V gene TRBV5-1 combines with J gene TRBJ1-4; 8 positions match TRBD1. The sequencing input was PBMCs or T cells enriched from blood (not recorded which). For the CDR3, the DNA is TGCGCCAGCAGCTCTGGACAGGGAAGAGGGGAAAAACTGTTTTTT. It translates to CASSSGQGRGEKLFF. The full variable domain, its missing parts supplied by reference TRBV5-1 and TRBJ1-4, is KAGVTQTPRYLIKTRGQQVTLSCSPISGHRSVSWYQQTPGQGLQFLFEYFSETQRNKGNFPGRFSGRQFSNSRSEMNVSTLELGDSALYLCASSSGQGRGEKLFFGSGTQLSVL.